This is a list of T cell receptor beta chains from one sample in a study of blood T cell repertoires in COVID-19. Measured with immunoSEQ multiplex PCR; TCRdb has only the in-frame clones, and not every one. The sample yields about 130,000 clones, over 60% seen once. The material sequenced was peripheral blood. The receptors were gathered from a man aged 40-49 years with active or convalescent COVID-19. Each CDR3 is given with its conserved first and last residue. The D gene is left open where the match is weak. Clone sizes are given selectively: once, few, many, or a class where the clone is expanded.

d_gene: NA; j_gene: TRBJ1-2; abundance: NA; v_gene: TRBV9; CDR3nt: TGTGCCAGCAGCCCCGCGGTGGAAAACTATGGCTACACCTTC; CDR3aa: CASSPAVENYGYTF
d_gene: NA; j_gene: TRBJ1-1; abundance: few; v_gene: TRBV7-8; CDR3nt: TGTGCCAGCAGCTTACAGGGAAGGAACACTGAAGCTTTCTTT; CDR3aa: CASSLQGRNTEAFF
d_gene: NA; j_gene: TRBJ1-3; abundance: NA; v_gene: TRBV25-1; CDR3nt: TGTGCCAGCATGGCATCCCATTCTGGAAACACCATATATTTT; CDR3aa: CASMASHSGNTIYF
d_gene: NA; j_gene: TRBJ1-1; abundance: NA; v_gene: TRBV7-9; CDR3nt: TGTGCCAGCAGCCCAGAACAGGTTAAAGTCGCGTTAGCTTTCTTT; CDR3aa: CASSPEQVKVALAFF
d_gene: NA; j_gene: TRBJ1-3; abundance: NA; v_gene: TRBV19; CDR3nt: TGTGCCAGTACCATGGGGGGTCGTGGGAACACCATATATTTT; CDR3aa: CASTMGGRGNTIYF
d_gene: NA; j_gene: TRBJ1-3; abundance: NA; v_gene: TRBV6-5; CDR3nt: TGTGCCAGCAGTTTTCAGGGGACTGGAAACACCATATATTTT; CDR3aa: CASSFQGTGNTIYF
d_gene: NA; j_gene: TRBJ1-3; abundance: NA; v_gene: TRBV6-1; CDR3nt: TGTGCCAGCAGTGAAGGGCAGGTCGGCACCATATATTTT; CDR3aa: CASSEGQVGTIYF
d_gene: TRBD1; j_gene: TRBJ2-2; abundance: NA; v_gene: TRBV6-5; CDR3nt: TGTGCCAGCAGTCAGGGGGAATCCGGGGAGCTGTTTTTT; CDR3aa: CASSQGESGELFF
d_gene: TRBD1; j_gene: TRBJ2-5; abundance: few; v_gene: TRBV5-1; CDR3nt: TGCGCCAGCAGCTTCGGGACAGGGGGCAGTTCTAGGTTTCAAGAGACCCAGTACTTC; CDR3aa: CASSFGTGGSSRFQETQYF
d_gene: NA; j_gene: TRBJ2-7; abundance: NA; v_gene: TRBV30; CDR3nt: TGTGCCTGGAGTACTTCGAGGAACTCCTACGAGCAGTACTTC; CDR3aa: CAWSTSRNSYEQYF
d_gene: TRBD1; j_gene: TRBJ1-3; abundance: NA; v_gene: TRBV5-1; CDR3nt: TGCGCCAGCAGCGTAGACAGGGCCGGGGGAAACACCATATATTTT; CDR3aa: CASSVDRAGGNTIYF
d_gene: NA; j_gene: TRBJ1-3; abundance: NA; v_gene: TRBV5-4; CDR3nt: TGTGCCAGCAGACCTAACAGCGGGGGAAACACCATATATTTT; CDR3aa: CASRPNSGGNTIYF
d_gene: TRBD1; j_gene: TRBJ2-7; abundance: NA; v_gene: TRBV4-3; CDR3nt: TGCGCCAGCAGCCAACGGACAGGGTTTTACGAGCAGTACTTC; CDR3aa: CASSQRTGFYEQYF
d_gene: NA; j_gene: TRBJ2-7; abundance: NA; v_gene: TRBV2; CDR3nt: TGTGCCAGCAGTGATACTAGATCAGTGCAGTACTTC; CDR3aa: CASSDTRSVQYF
d_gene: TRBD2; j_gene: TRBJ2-1; abundance: few; v_gene: TRBV2; CDR3nt: TGTGCCAGCAGTGATATTCGCGGGAGCGCTAATGAGCAGTTCTTC; CDR3aa: CASSDIRGSANEQFF
d_gene: NA; j_gene: TRBJ1-2; abundance: NA; v_gene: TRBV6-6; CDR3nt: TGTGCCAGCAGTTGGGAGGGGGGCTTAGCTAACTATGGCTACACCTTC; CDR3aa: CASSWEGGLANYGYTF
d_gene: NA; j_gene: TRBJ1-4; abundance: few; v_gene: TRBV30; CDR3nt: TGTGCCTGGAGTATTCGTGAAAAACTGTTTTTT; CDR3aa: CAWSIREKLFF
d_gene: NA; j_gene: TRBJ1-1; abundance: NA; v_gene: TRBV28; CDR3nt: TGTGCCAGCAGTTTAAGGGGGAAGAACACTGAAGCTTTCTTT; CDR3aa: CASSLRGKNTEAFF
d_gene: NA; j_gene: TRBJ2-5; abundance: NA; v_gene: TRBV19; CDR3nt: TGTGCCAGTAGTGAGAGAGAGACCCAGTACTTC; CDR3aa: CASSERETQYF
d_gene: TRBD1; j_gene: TRBJ2-7; abundance: NA; v_gene: TRBV24-1; CDR3nt: TGTGCCACCAGTGCCAGAGGGACAGGGGATACCTACGAGCAGTACTTC; CDR3aa: CATSARGTGDTYEQYF
d_gene: TRBD2; j_gene: TRBJ2-7; abundance: NA; v_gene: TRBV4-2; CDR3nt: TGTGCCAGCAGCCAATTCCTAGCGGGAGACAACGAGCAGTACTTC; CDR3aa: CASSQFLAGDNEQYF
d_gene: NA; j_gene: TRBJ1-6; abundance: few; v_gene: TRBV3-1/TRBV3-2; CDR3nt: TGTGCCAGCAGCCCTGCGGGGGAACGGTCACCCCTCCACTTT; CDR3aa: CASSPAGERSPLHF
d_gene: NA; j_gene: TRBJ1-5; abundance: NA; v_gene: TRBV30; CDR3nt: TGTGCCTCTGCGTCCGGGACATTAGGCAATCAGCCCCAGCATTTT; CDR3aa: CASASGTLGNQPQHF
d_gene: NA; j_gene: TRBJ1-5; abundance: NA; v_gene: TRBV4-2; CDR3nt: TGTGCCAGCAGCCACAGTGAGCCCGCGGAGCCCCAGCATTTT; CDR3aa: CASSHSEPAEPQHF
d_gene: TRBD1; j_gene: TRBJ1-2; abundance: NA; v_gene: TRBV7-3; CDR3nt: TGTGCCAGCAGTGCCGACAGGGGAACTTTCGATAGCTACACCTTC; CDR3aa: CASSADRGTFDSYTF
d_gene: NA; j_gene: TRBJ1-6; abundance: NA; v_gene: TRBV4-1; CDR3nt: TGCGCCAGCAGCGTCACCTTTCGGTCCGATTCACCCCTCCACTTT; CDR3aa: CASSVTFRSDSPLHF
d_gene: TRBD1; j_gene: TRBJ2-1; abundance: NA; v_gene: TRBV6-1; CDR3nt: TGTGCCAGCAGTGAAGCCGACAGGGGGTCCTATCCAGGGTTCTTC; CDR3aa: CASSEADRGSYPGFF
d_gene: NA; j_gene: TRBJ2-1; abundance: NA; v_gene: TRBV11-3; CDR3nt: TGTGCCAGCAGCTTACAGCCAGGCAATGAGCAGTTCTTC; CDR3aa: CASSLQPGNEQFF
d_gene: NA; j_gene: TRBJ2-5; abundance: NA; v_gene: TRBV24-1; CDR3nt: TGTGCCACCAGTGAAGGCGGTCCTGGGACCCAGTACTTC; CDR3aa: CATSEGGPGTQYF
d_gene: NA; j_gene: TRBJ2-1; abundance: NA; v_gene: TRBV9; CDR3nt: TGTGCCAGCAGCCCCCGGGACTCCGGGTACAATGAGCAGTTCTTC; CDR3aa: CASSPRDSGYNEQFF
d_gene: TRBD1; j_gene: TRBJ1-5; abundance: NA; v_gene: TRBV25-1; CDR3nt: TGTGCCAGCAGTCAGGGACAGGGCTGGCAGCCCCAGCATTTT; CDR3aa: CASSQGQGWQPQHF
d_gene: NA; j_gene: TRBJ2-2; abundance: NA; v_gene: TRBV12-3/TRBV12-4; CDR3nt: TGTGCCAGCAGTTTAACTTACACCGGGGAGCTGTTTTTT; CDR3aa: CASSLTYTGELFF
d_gene: NA; j_gene: TRBJ1-6; abundance: NA; v_gene: TRBV11-1; CDR3nt: TGTGCCAGCAGCTCTAGTCTTAATTCACCCCTCCACTTT; CDR3aa: CASSSSLNSPLHF
d_gene: TRBD2; j_gene: TRBJ2-7; abundance: NA; v_gene: TRBV20-1; CDR3nt: TGCAGTGCTAGTTTTCGCGGGAGGGCCCTCGAGCAGTACTTC; CDR3aa: CSASFRGRALEQYF
d_gene: TRBD2; j_gene: TRBJ2-7; abundance: once; v_gene: TRBV9; CDR3nt: TGTGCCAGCAGCCCGGGTTTGGGGCGGGAGAATACCGAGCAGTACTTC; CDR3aa: CASSPGLGRENTEQYF
d_gene: NA; j_gene: TRBJ1-2; abundance: NA; v_gene: TRBV11-2; CDR3nt: TGTGCCAGCAGCTTAGTGAAGTTCGGTTTGGACACCTTC; CDR3aa: CASSLVKFGLDTF
d_gene: NA; j_gene: TRBJ2-7; abundance: NA; v_gene: TRBV30; CDR3nt: TGTGCCTGGGGTCTAGTGGCCTACGAGCAGTACTTC; CDR3aa: CAWGLVAYEQYF
d_gene: TRBD2; j_gene: TRBJ2-3; abundance: NA; v_gene: TRBV10-3; CDR3nt: TGTGCCATCGGTCGGGGAGGCGGGAGAAGAGATACGCAGTATTTT; CDR3aa: CAIGRGGGRRDTQYF
d_gene: TRBD1; j_gene: TRBJ1-1; abundance: NA; v_gene: TRBV3-1/TRBV3-2; CDR3nt: TGTGCCAGCAGCGGACAGGGTGGGTTCACTGAAGCTTTCTTT; CDR3aa: CASSGQGGFTEAFF
d_gene: TRBD2; j_gene: TRBJ2-1; abundance: NA; v_gene: TRBV2; CDR3nt: TGTGCCAGCAGTGGAGGGACTAGCGGGAGGGCTGAGCAGTTCTTC; CDR3aa: CASSGGTSGRAEQFF
d_gene: NA; j_gene: TRBJ1-6; abundance: NA; v_gene: TRBV28; CDR3nt: TGTGCCAGCGGACTAGACTATAATTCACCCCTCCACTTT; CDR3aa: CASGLDYNSPLHF
d_gene: TRBD1; j_gene: TRBJ1-1; abundance: few; v_gene: TRBV13; CDR3nt: TGTGCCAGCAGCCTAGCCGGGACAGGTTCTGAAGCTTTCTTT; CDR3aa: CASSLAGTGSEAFF
d_gene: TRBD1; j_gene: TRBJ1-5; abundance: NA; v_gene: TRBV15; CDR3nt: TGTGCCACCAGCAGAGATCCTAAGGCGACAGGGGGACAGCCCCAGCATTTT; CDR3aa: CATSRDPKATGGQPQHF
d_gene: NA; j_gene: TRBJ1-5; abundance: NA; v_gene: TRBV30; CDR3nt: TGTGCCTGGAAAGGGGGGGATCAGCCCCAGCATTTT; CDR3aa: CAWKGGDQPQHF
d_gene: NA; j_gene: TRBJ2-1; abundance: NA; v_gene: TRBV5-1; CDR3nt: TGCGCCAGCAGCTTGGAACCAGCGGAAGCCTCCTACAATGAGCAGTTCTTC; CDR3aa: CASSLEPAEASYNEQFF
d_gene: NA; j_gene: TRBJ2-1; abundance: NA; v_gene: TRBV9; CDR3nt: TGTGCCAGCAGCGTAGGTGGGACAAACAATGAGCAGTTCTTC; CDR3aa: CASSVGGTNNEQFF
d_gene: TRBD2; j_gene: TRBJ2-3; abundance: NA; v_gene: TRBV15; CDR3nt: TGTGCCACCCGTAGCGGGGGGGAACGGGATACGCAGTATTTT; CDR3aa: CATRSGGERDTQYF
d_gene: TRBD1; j_gene: TRBJ1-1; abundance: NA; v_gene: TRBV11-2; CDR3nt: TGTGCCAGCAGCTTGGACAGGGCCACTGAAGCTTTCTTT; CDR3aa: CASSLDRATEAFF
d_gene: NA; j_gene: TRBJ2-6; abundance: once; v_gene: TRBV18; CDR3nt: TGTGCCAGCTCCCCAGCGTTCTCTGGGGCCAACGTCCTGACTTTC; CDR3aa: CASSPAFSGANVLTF
d_gene: TRBD1; j_gene: TRBJ1-3; abundance: NA; v_gene: TRBV9; CDR3nt: TGTGCCAGCAGCGAGTCCGGGACAGGGGCTTCTGGAAACACCATATATTTT; CDR3aa: CASSESGTGASGNTIYF
d_gene: TRBD1; j_gene: TRBJ1-2; abundance: few; v_gene: TRBV30; CDR3nt: TGTGCCTGGAGTATATGGGGGACAGGGAACTATGGCTACACCTTC; CDR3aa: CAWSIWGTGNYGYTF
d_gene: TRBD1; j_gene: TRBJ1-2; abundance: NA; v_gene: TRBV5-1; CDR3nt: TGCGCCAGCAGCACGGGACAGGGGAACTATGGCTACACCTTC; CDR3aa: CASSTGQGNYGYTF